A selection of T cell receptor beta chains follows, all from one sample in a study of T cell responses to AZD1222 COVID-19 vaccine. Profiled with immunoSEQ multiplex PCR; TCRdb holds only in-frame clones, not every one. This sample has 150,000 or so clones, with 80% to 95% found just once. Specimen: peripheral blood, collected 28 days after the second AZD1222 dose. These receptors all stem from an adult who received the AZD1222 COVID-19 vaccine. The CDR3 runs from the conserved cysteine through the conserved F or W. The D gene is left open where the match is weak. Size is omitted from some rows. Given values are once, few, many or a class for expanded clones.

>TRBJ2-1|.|TRBV7-9|TRBD2
CASSLGFPSGRYNEQFF
TGTGCCAGCAGCTTAGGGTTTCCTAGCGGGAGGTACAATGAGCAGTTCTTC
>TRBJ2-3|.|TRBV3-1/TRBV3-2|.
CASSLRATDTQYF
TGTGCCAGCAGCCTCAGGGCCACAGATACGCAGTATTTT
>TRBJ2-7|.|TRBV6-9|.
CASSYCHEQYF
TGTGCCAGCAGTTATTGTCACGAGCAGTACTTC
>TRBJ2-7|.|TRBV7-2|.
CASSHEKASSYEQYF
TGTGCCAGCAGCCACGAAAAGGCTAGCTCCTACGAGCAGTACTTC
>TRBJ2-7|.|TRBV7-9|.
CASSLENEQYF
TGTGCCAGCAGCCTAGAGAACGAGCAGTACTTC
>TRBJ1-2|.|TRBV19|TRBD1
CASSMGQGNGYTF
TGTGCCAGTAGTATGGGACAGGGAAATGGCTACACCTTC
>TRBJ1-1|.|TRBV5-4|.
CASSFGQKNTEAFF
TGTGCCAGCAGCTTTGGGCAGAAGAACACTGAAGCTTTCTTT
>TRBJ2-6|.|TRBV6-5|.
CASSPLVSGANVLTF
TGTGCCAGCAGCCCCCTGGTGTCTGGGGCCAACGTCCTGACTTTC
>TRBJ1-1|.|TRBV12-5|.
CASGLAGVTEAFF
TGTGCTAGTGGTTTGGCAGGGGTAACTGAAGCTTTCTTT
>TRBJ1-1|.|TRBV7-2|TRBD1
CASSLEGTGTINTEAFF
TGTGCCAGCAGCTTAGAAGGGACAGGGACCATTAACACTGAAGCTTTCTTT
>TRBJ2-1|once|TRBV5-5|TRBD1
CASSFGTGFYEQFF
TGTGCCAGCAGCTTCGGGACAGGGTTCTATGAGCAGTTCTTC
>TRBJ1-5|.|TRBV6-2/TRBV6-3|.
CASSPLGGGRSNQPQHF
TGTGCCAGCAGCCCCCTAGGGGGGGGGAGGAGCAATCAGCCCCAGCATTTT
>TRBJ1-2|.|TRBV27|.
CASTPWAGSGYTF
TGTGCCAGCACCCCGTGGGCCGGATCTGGCTACACCTTC
>TRBJ1-5|.|TRBV19|.
CASSIQGSNQPQHF
TGTGCCAGTTCTATCCAGGGAAGCAATCAGCCCCAGCATTTT
>TRBJ2-1|once|TRBV9|.
CASSVGGLSPYNEQFF
TGTGCCAGCAGCGTAGGTGGGTTAAGTCCCTACAATGAGCAGTTCTTC
>TRBJ1-1|.|TRBV5-1|TRBD1
CASSLGQGGTEAFF
TGCGCCAGCAGCTTGGGACAGGGAGGGACTGAAGCTTTCTTT
>TRBJ2-5|.|TRBV19|.
CASSKDNRDQETQYF
TGTGCCAGTAGTAAGGACAACCGGGACCAAGAGACCCAGTACTTC
>TRBJ1-5|.|TRBV5-6|.
CASSSSWPQHF
TGTGCCAGCAGCTCCAGTTGGCCCCAGCATTTT
>TRBJ1-6|once|TRBV3-1/TRBV3-2|.
CASTPTVSYNSPLHF
TGTGCCAGCACCCCGACGGTCTCCTATAATTCACCCCTCCACTTT
>TRBJ2-2|few|TRBV7-8|TRBD2
CASSPSREYSTGELFF
TGTGCCAGCAGCCCATCGCGGGAGTACAGCACCGGGGAGCTGTTTTTT
>TRBJ1-1|.|TRBV28|.
CASSTRSSEAFF
TGTGCCAGCAGTACGAGGAGCTCTGAAGCTTTCTTT
>TRBJ2-1|.|TRBV7-3|.
CASSFWGSSYNEQFF
TGTGCCAGCAGCTTCTGGGGGAGCTCCTACAATGAGCAGTTCTTC
>TRBJ1-1|.|TRBV9|.
CASSVGTDLLNTEAFF
TGTGCCAGCAGCGTAGGAACAGACCTCTTGAACACTGAAGCTTTCTTT
>TRBJ1-1|.|TRBV4-3|.
CASSQAGPLMNTEAFF
TGCGCCAGCAGCCAAGCCGGGCCACTCATGAACACTGAAGCTTTCTTT
>TRBJ2-3|.|TRBV11-2|.
CASSFFFPGSDTQYF
TGTGCCAGCAGCTTCTTTTTCCCGGGGTCGGATACGCAGTATTTT
>TRBJ2-1|.|TRBV18|TRBD2
CASSPSLAGVDEQFF
TGTGCCAGCTCACCATCCCTAGCGGGAGTGGATGAGCAGTTCTTC
>TRBJ2-5|.|TRBV18|TRBD2
CASSPFGTSKETQYF
TGTGCCAGCTCACCATTTGGGACTAGCAAAGAGACCCAGTACTTC
>TRBJ2-6|once|TRBV20-1|.
CSASRTAGGANVLTF
TGCAGTGCTAGTAGGACAGCTGGGGGGGCCAACGTCCTGACTTTC
>TRBJ1-1|.|TRBV19|.
CASSIWGINSEAFF
TGTGCCAGTAGTATATGGGGGATCAACAGTGAAGCTTTCTTT
>TRBJ1-2|.|TRBV7-8|.
CASSPTGLNYGYTF
TGTGCCAGCAGCCCCACCGGGCTCAACTATGGCTACACCTTC
>TRBJ2-7|.|TRBV28|.
CASSPPGRTYEQYF
TGTGCCAGCAGCCCACCGGGGAGAACCTACGAGCAGTACTTC
>TRBJ1-3|.|TRBV19|.
CASSTWDSQGNTIYF
TGTGCCAGTAGTACCTGGGACTCACAAGGAAACACCATATATTTT
>TRBJ1-2|.|TRBV11-2|.
CASSSEWGPPYNYGYTF
TGTGCCAGCAGCTCTGAATGGGGACCACCTTACAACTATGGCTACACCTTC
>TRBJ1-3|.|TRBV2|.
CASSESRASLGAGNTIYF
TGTGCCAGCAGTGAAAGTCGGGCCTCCTTAGGAGCTGGAAACACCATATATTTT
>TRBJ1-2|.|TRBV7-2|.
CASSHGRGANYGYTF
TGTGCCAGCAGCCATGGACGGGGAGCTAACTATGGCTACACCTTC
>TRBJ2-7|.|TRBV7-8|TRBD2
CASSSGLAGGYEQYF
TGTGCCAGCAGCTCAGGACTAGCGGGAGGGTACGAGCAGTACTTC
>TRBJ2-7|.|TRBV28|TRBD1
CATVDRKVYEQYF
TGTGCCACCGTGGACAGGAAGGTTTACGAGCAGTACTTC
>TRBJ2-2|.|TRBV19|.
CASNPGATGELFF
TGTGCCAGTAACCCGGGGGCCACCGGGGAGCTGTTTTTT
>TRBJ1-1|.|TRBV11-2|.
CASSLDPGGYPLFF
TGTGCCAGCAGCTTAGATCCAGGAGGCTATCCGCTTTTCTTT
>TRBJ2-1|.|TRBV4-1|.
CASSQGGQNEQFF
TGCGCCAGCAGCCAAGGCGGACAAAATGAGCAGTTCTTC
>TRBJ2-7|.|TRBV28|TRBD2
CASSFDGLAGDLQEQYF
TGTGCCAGCAGTTTTGATGGACTAGCGGGAGACCTTCAGGAGCAGTACTTC
>TRBJ2-3|.|TRBV6-1|TRBD1
CASSEGTGRDTQYF
TGTGCCAGCAGTGAGGGGACAGGGAGAGATACGCAGTATTTT
>TRBJ1-3|.|TRBV5-6|.
CASSLQGWSGNTIYF
TGTGCCAGCAGCTTGCAGGGGTGGTCTGGAAACACCATATATTTT
>TRBJ1-5|.|TRBV6-5|.
CASGRQGSNQPQHF
TGTGCCAGCGGTCGGCAGGGGAGCAATCAGCCCCAGCATTTT
>TRBJ1-2|.|TRBV28|.
CASSFGRVTSNYGYTF
TGTGCCAGCAGTTTCGGTCGGGTAACAAGTAACTATGGCTACACCTTC
>TRBJ2-1|.|TRBV5-4|.
CASSYSAYNEQFF
TGTGCCAGCAGCTATAGCGCCTACAATGAGCAGTTCTTC
>TRBJ2-7|.|TRBV12-3/TRBV12-4|.
CASSLSSREQYF
TGTGCCAGCAGTCTCAGTAGTCGCGAGCAGTACTTC
>TRBJ1-1|.|TRBV2|.
CASSEEGTTEAFF
TGTGCCAGCAGTGAGGAGGGGACCACTGAAGCTTTCTTT
>TRBJ2-7|.|TRBV18|.
CASSASRGYEQYF
TGTGCCAGCTCAGCAAGTCGTGGGTACGAGCAGTACTTC
>TRBJ1-5|once|TRBV2|.
CASRPVGGNQPQHF
TGTGCCAGCCGGCCGGTAGGGGGGAATCAGCCCCAGCATTTT